The rows below give T cell receptor beta chains drawn from one sample of a study of T cell responses to AZD1222 COVID-19 vaccine. Some clones are missing from TCRdb's copy, which holds only in-frame ones; the method was immunoSEQ multiplex PCR. Of under 130,000 clones listed, around 89% are singletons. Sequencing used peripheral blood, obtained on day 0 of AZD1222 vaccination. Receptors were obtained from an adult in good health. CDR3s include the opening cysteine and the closing phenylalanine or tryptophan. Each record gives: D gene, clone size, V gene, J gene, CDR3 protein, CDR3 DNA. D genes are given only for firm matches. Clone size, where shown, is once, few, many, or a class for clones that have expanded.

d_call: NA; clone_size: NA; v_call: TRBV3-1/TRBV3-2; j_call: TRBJ2-7; cdr3_aa: CASSQDSRAYEQYF; cdr3_nt: TGTGCCAGCAGCCAAGATAGCAGGGCCTACGAGCAGTACTTC
d_call: NA; clone_size: NA; v_call: TRBV2; j_call: TRBJ1-1; cdr3_aa: CASAPEDTEAFF; cdr3_nt: TGTGCCAGCGCCCCTGAAGACACTGAAGCTTTCTTT
d_call: TRBD2; clone_size: NA; v_call: TRBV7-3; j_call: TRBJ2-7; cdr3_aa: CASSLAGPSYEQYF; cdr3_nt: TGTGCCAGCAGTCTAGCGGGACCCTCCTACGAGCAGTACTTC
d_call: NA; clone_size: NA; v_call: TRBV19; j_call: TRBJ1-5; cdr3_aa: CASSIGAGDQPQHF; cdr3_nt: TGTGCCAGTAGTATAGGGGCAGGGGATCAGCCCCAGCATTTT
d_call: NA; clone_size: NA; v_call: TRBV3-1/TRBV3-2; j_call: TRBJ2-1; cdr3_aa: CASSQGGLLNEQFF; cdr3_nt: TGTGCCAGCAGCCAAGGGGGACTCTTGAATGAGCAGTTCTTC
d_call: TRBD1; clone_size: NA; v_call: TRBV4-2; j_call: TRBJ1-2; cdr3_aa: CASSQEGTGTNYGYTF; cdr3_nt: TGTGCCAGCAGCCAAGAAGGGACAGGAACGAACTATGGCTACACCTTC
d_call: TRBD1; clone_size: few; v_call: TRBV29-1; j_call: TRBJ2-1; cdr3_aa: CSVIRDRGSHEQFF; cdr3_nt: TGCAGCGTCATCCGGGACAGGGGATCCCATGAGCAGTTCTTC
d_call: NA; clone_size: NA; v_call: TRBV7-8; j_call: TRBJ2-7; cdr3_aa: CASSLFYGGGEQYF; cdr3_nt: TGTGCCAGCAGCTTATTTTATGGTGGGGGTGAGCAGTACTTC
d_call: TRBD2; clone_size: NA; v_call: TRBV25-1; j_call: TRBJ2-3; cdr3_aa: CASNWGGDTQYF; cdr3_nt: TGTGCCAGCAATTGGGGGGGAGATACGCAGTATTTT
d_call: NA; clone_size: once; v_call: TRBV19; j_call: TRBJ2-3; cdr3_aa: CASSIGSGTDTQYF; cdr3_nt: TGTGCCAGTAGTATAGGGTCTGGCACAGATACGCAGTATTTT
d_call: NA; clone_size: NA; v_call: TRBV5-5; j_call: TRBJ2-7; cdr3_aa: CASRPTGIRTYEQYF; cdr3_nt: TGTGCCAGCAGACCTACAGGGATTCGAACGTACGAGCAGTACTTC
d_call: NA; clone_size: NA; v_call: TRBV19; j_call: TRBJ1-5; cdr3_aa: CASRGVPTSGYDQPQHF; cdr3_nt: TGTGCCAGTAGGGGGGTCCCTACTTCGGGTTATGATCAGCCCCAGCATTTT
d_call: NA; clone_size: NA; v_call: TRBV7-6; j_call: TRBJ2-1; cdr3_aa: CASSPRGRSSYNEQFF; cdr3_nt: TGTGCCAGCAGCCCTCGGGGACGTAGCTCCTACAATGAGCAGTTCTTC
d_call: NA; clone_size: NA; v_call: TRBV27; j_call: TRBJ2-3; cdr3_aa: CASKWSAGKTDTQYF; cdr3_nt: TGTGCCAGCAAGTGGTCGGCAGGGAAAACAGATACGCAGTATTTT
d_call: NA; clone_size: NA; v_call: TRBV4-1; j_call: TRBJ2-7; cdr3_aa: CASSQAKGDYEQYF; cdr3_nt: TGCGCCAGCAGCCAAGCTAAGGGGGACTACGAGCAGTACTTC
d_call: NA; clone_size: NA; v_call: TRBV5-8; j_call: TRBJ1-3; cdr3_aa: CASSLPPPSRTIYF; cdr3_nt: TGTGCCAGCAGCTTACCCCCCCCCTCCCGCACCATATATTTT
d_call: NA; clone_size: NA; v_call: TRBV21-1; j_call: TRBJ1-1; cdr3_aa: CASRYMNTEAFF; cdr3_nt: TGTGCCAGCAGGTACATGAACACTGAAGCTTTCTTT
d_call: TRBD2; clone_size: NA; v_call: TRBV10-1; j_call: TRBJ2-7; cdr3_aa: CASKKGLAGTYEQYF; cdr3_nt: TGCGCCAGCAAGAAAGGACTAGCGGGGACCTACGAGCAGTACTTC
d_call: NA; clone_size: NA; v_call: TRBV7-6; j_call: TRBJ2-2; cdr3_aa: CASSPVFGGELFF; cdr3_nt: TGTGCCAGCAGCCCAGTCTTCGGCGGGGAGCTGTTTTTT
d_call: NA; clone_size: NA; v_call: TRBV5-8; j_call: TRBJ1-1; cdr3_aa: CASSLGVVANTEAFF; cdr3_nt: TGTGCCAGCAGCTTGGGTGTCGTAGCGAACACTGAAGCTTTCTTT
d_call: NA; clone_size: NA; v_call: TRBV13; j_call: TRBJ2-5; cdr3_aa: CASSFLKGETQYF; cdr3_nt: TGTGCCAGCAGCTTCCTCAAGGGGGAGACCCAGTACTTC
d_call: TRBD1; clone_size: NA; v_call: TRBV5-5; j_call: TRBJ1-2; cdr3_aa: CASSFGQGGYTF; cdr3_nt: TGTGCCAGCAGTTTCGGACAGGGTGGCTACACCTTC
d_call: TRBD2; clone_size: NA; v_call: TRBV7-2; j_call: TRBJ2-1; cdr3_aa: CASSPFSGRAGSDEQFF; cdr3_nt: TGTGCCAGCAGCCCTTTCAGCGGGAGGGCCGGATCGGATGAGCAGTTCTTC
d_call: NA; clone_size: NA; v_call: TRBV19; j_call: TRBJ2-1; cdr3_aa: CASSMGGYEQFF; cdr3_nt: TGTGCCAGTAGTATGGGTGGGTATGAGCAGTTCTTC
d_call: TRBD1; clone_size: NA; v_call: TRBV2; j_call: TRBJ2-7; cdr3_aa: CASRQGAYEQYF; cdr3_nt: TGTGCCAGCCGACAGGGGGCGTACGAGCAGTACTTC
d_call: NA; clone_size: NA; v_call: TRBV2; j_call: TRBJ2-7; cdr3_aa: CASVRSSYEQYF; cdr3_nt: TGTGCCAGTGTTAGGAGCTCCTACGAGCAGTACTTC
d_call: NA; clone_size: NA; v_call: TRBV27; j_call: TRBJ2-7; cdr3_aa: CATYTYSPSYEQYF; cdr3_nt: TGTGCCACCTACACGTACAGCCCTTCCTACGAGCAGTACTTC
d_call: TRBD2; clone_size: NA; v_call: TRBV19; j_call: TRBJ2-7; cdr3_aa: CASSKGAAGAYEQYF; cdr3_nt: TGTGCCAGTAGTAAAGGCGCGGCGGGAGCCTACGAGCAGTACTTC
d_call: NA; clone_size: NA; v_call: TRBV6-5; j_call: TRBJ2-1; cdr3_aa: CASSYNGRQFF; cdr3_nt: TGTGCCAGCAGTTACAATGGTAGGCAGTTCTTC